The rows below give T cell receptor beta chains drawn from one sample of a study of blood T cell repertoires in COVID-19. The repertoire was sequenced with immunoSEQ multiplex PCR; TCRdb's copy has only in-frame clones and lacks some. Among approximately 100,000 clones listed, roughly 86% were seen once. The sequencing input was peripheral blood. These receptors came from a woman in her sixties with acute or convalescent COVID-19. The conserved cysteine and the conserved F or W are not part of the CDR3 here. The D gene is left open where the match is weak.

CDR3	V	J	D
ASSLGRGTRTDTQY	TRBV5-1	TRBJ2-3	TRBD2
ATSDPQTPGEKLF	TRBV24-1	TRBJ1-4	.
ASSSRQGAGNEQF	TRBV7-3	TRBJ2-1	TRBD1
SVVPGLAGGGTGELF	TRBV29-1	TRBJ2-2	TRBD2
ASSYSGTRGETQY	TRBV6-5	TRBJ2-5	.
ASIPQTRGGQY	TRBV6-2/TRBV6-3	TRBJ2-5	TRBD2
ASSNLDLLQYNEQF	TRBV4-1	TRBJ2-1	.
ASSIDRDNQPQH	TRBV19	TRBJ1-5	.
ASSLPDRGDWGNQPQH	TRBV19	TRBJ1-5	TRBD1
ASSARQGGTEAF	TRBV7-9	TRBJ1-1	TRBD1
ATSGGASGRAYQETQY	TRBV24-1	TRBJ2-5	TRBD2
ASSVRGGADTEAF	TRBV9	TRBJ1-1	TRBD1
ASSQGGYEQF	TRBV19	TRBJ2-1	.
AIATGSNQPQH	TRBV10-3	TRBJ1-5	.
ASSRLAGGWYEQY	TRBV2	TRBJ2-7	TRBD2
ASSATGADTQY	TRBV19	TRBJ2-3	.
ASSRGTSYSGNTIY	TRBV5-8	TRBJ1-3	.
ASSDPGLGTEAF	TRBV10-2	TRBJ1-1	.
ASSYTGVYYGYT	TRBV6-5	TRBJ1-2	TRBD1
ASSLGRSQNIQY	TRBV5-6	TRBJ2-4	.
ASSLEGLAGGQTQY	TRBV7-9	TRBJ2-5	TRBD2
ASGGRGLGETQY	TRBV7-9	TRBJ2-5	TRBD1
ASSLTAQEETQY	TRBV5-4	TRBJ2-5	.
ASSYGTSGSIYNEQF	TRBV6-2/TRBV6-3	TRBJ2-1	TRBD2
SVEQATYT	TRBV29-1	TRBJ1-2	.
ASSYSSTAPDTQY	TRBV6-2/TRBV6-3	TRBJ2-3	.
ASSSQVIGQPQH	TRBV19	TRBJ1-5	.
ASSYRGQRKYF	TRBV19	TRBJ1-1	TRBD1
ASSRHPGLHYEQY	TRBV7-6	TRBJ2-7	.
ASSRDRLSKQY	TRBV11-3	TRBJ2-7	TRBD1
ASSDLGGGNYGYT	TRBV6-5	TRBJ1-2	.
ASSQEAFSGEAF	TRBV3-1/TRBV3-2	TRBJ1-1	.
ASSSIGGQKNTEAF	TRBV5-1	TRBJ1-1	.
ASSLGDRGVRTEAF	TRBV5-4	TRBJ1-1	TRBD1
ASSYRQGNGQPQH	TRBV7-2	TRBJ1-5	TRBD1
ASSSQPAGYEQY	TRBV4-1	TRBJ2-7	.
ASSESWTGGKQPQH	TRBV6-1	TRBJ1-5	TRBD1
ASSQGPAGQETQY	TRBV7-7	TRBJ2-5	.
ASSTGQIINYGYT	TRBV19	TRBJ1-2	TRBD1
ASSVIGLAGVRPNEQF	TRBV9	TRBJ2-1	TRBD2